This T cell receptor beta chain was captured by sequencing in a study of STAT5B mutations in CD4+ large granular lymphocyte leukemia. Study outcomes and limitations: Top patient clones used TRBV06 genes more often: 8/27 versus 2/35 in controls.

The data were produced by immunoSEQ multiplex PCR, yet TCRdb's version contains in-frame clones alone and is incomplete. The sample shows approximately 25,000 clones, 74% of them seen only once. Concerning this clone: The antigen is unknown.

The CDR3 is 13 residues long. V shed 11 bases, J shed 5 bases, and the junction held 7 bases outside the gene matches. The germline V gene encodes CDR1 MNHNS and CDR2 SASEGT. V usage is TRBV6-1 and J usage is TRBJ2-1, with 9 bases lining up with TRBD2. The TCR comes from a human donor in good health. Sequenced material: CD4+ T cells from blood buffy coats. CDR3 residues: CAEGLAGNNEQFF. For the CDR3, the DNA is TGTGCCGAGGGGCTAGCGGGGAACAATGAGCAGTTCTTC.